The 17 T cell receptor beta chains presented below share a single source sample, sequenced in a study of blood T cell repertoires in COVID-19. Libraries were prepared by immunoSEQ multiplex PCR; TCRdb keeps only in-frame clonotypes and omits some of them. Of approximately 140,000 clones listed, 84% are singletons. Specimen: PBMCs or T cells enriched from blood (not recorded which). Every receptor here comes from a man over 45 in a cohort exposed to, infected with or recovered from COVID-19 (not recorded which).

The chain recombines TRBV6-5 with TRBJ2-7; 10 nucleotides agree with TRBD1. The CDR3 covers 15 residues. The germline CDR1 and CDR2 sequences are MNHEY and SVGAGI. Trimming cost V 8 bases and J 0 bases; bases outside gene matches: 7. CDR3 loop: CASGTGTGASYEQYF. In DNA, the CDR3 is TGTGCCAGCGGAACCGGGACAGGGGCCTCCTACGAGCAGTACTTC.

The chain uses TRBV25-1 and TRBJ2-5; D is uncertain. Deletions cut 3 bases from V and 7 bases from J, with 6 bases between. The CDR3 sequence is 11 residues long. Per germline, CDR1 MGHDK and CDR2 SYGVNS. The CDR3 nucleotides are TGTGCCAGCAGTGACAGTTGGACCCAGTACTTC. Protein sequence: CASSDSWTQYF.

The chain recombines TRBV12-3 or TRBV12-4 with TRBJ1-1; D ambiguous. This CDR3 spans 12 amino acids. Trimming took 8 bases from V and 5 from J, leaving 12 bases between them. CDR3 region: CASGVTGTEAFF. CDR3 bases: TGTGCCAGCGGGGTGACGGGGACTGAAGCTTTCTTT.

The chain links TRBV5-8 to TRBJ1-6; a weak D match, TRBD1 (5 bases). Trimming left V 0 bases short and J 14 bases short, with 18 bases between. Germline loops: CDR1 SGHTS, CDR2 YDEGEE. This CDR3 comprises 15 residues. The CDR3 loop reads CASSLAWVSGGALHF. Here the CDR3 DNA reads TGTGCCAGCAGCTTGGCCTGGGTCTCTGGGGGGGCCCTCCACTTT.

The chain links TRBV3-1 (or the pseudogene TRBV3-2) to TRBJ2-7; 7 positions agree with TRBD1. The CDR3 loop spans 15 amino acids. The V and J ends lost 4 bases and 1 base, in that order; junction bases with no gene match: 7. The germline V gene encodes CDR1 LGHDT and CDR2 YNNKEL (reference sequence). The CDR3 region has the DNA TGTGCCAGCAGCCCCCCTCCGGGACAGTCCTACGAGCAGTACTTC. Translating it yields CASSPPPGQSYEQYF.

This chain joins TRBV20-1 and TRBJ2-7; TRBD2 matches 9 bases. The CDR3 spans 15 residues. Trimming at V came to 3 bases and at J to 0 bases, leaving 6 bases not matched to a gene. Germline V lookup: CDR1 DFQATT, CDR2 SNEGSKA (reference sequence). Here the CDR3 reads CSASPLAGSSYEQYF. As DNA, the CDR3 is TGCAGTGCTAGTCCCCTAGCGGGGAGCTCCTACGAGCAGTACTTC.

For the CDR3, the DNA is TGCAGCGACGAGGGTAGAAATGGCTACACCTTC. Its protein product is CSDEGRNGYTF. The chain has TRBV29-1 and TRBJ1-2, with D uncertain. The length of the CDR3 is 11 residues. The germline V gene has CDR1 SQVTM and CDR2 ANQGSEA. V lost 7 bases to trimming and J lost 6 bases, with 12 bases between them.

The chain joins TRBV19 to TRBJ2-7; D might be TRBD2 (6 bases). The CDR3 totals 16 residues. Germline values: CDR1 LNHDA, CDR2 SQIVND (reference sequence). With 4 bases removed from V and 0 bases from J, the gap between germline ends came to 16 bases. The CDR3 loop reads CASSRNPSVDSYEQYF. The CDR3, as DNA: TGTGCCAGTAGTAGGAATCCTAGCGTCGACTCCTACGAGCAGTACTTC.

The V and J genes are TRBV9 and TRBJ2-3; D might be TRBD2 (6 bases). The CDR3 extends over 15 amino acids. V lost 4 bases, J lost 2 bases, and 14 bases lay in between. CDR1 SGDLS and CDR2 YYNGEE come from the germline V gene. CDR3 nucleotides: TGTGCCAGCAGCACCTTGGGACTGATCACAGATACGCAGTATTTT. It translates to CASSTLGLITDTQYF.

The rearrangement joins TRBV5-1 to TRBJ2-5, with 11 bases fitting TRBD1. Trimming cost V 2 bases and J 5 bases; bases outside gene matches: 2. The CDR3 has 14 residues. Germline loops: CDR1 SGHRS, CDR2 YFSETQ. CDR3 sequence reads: CASSFGQGAETQYF. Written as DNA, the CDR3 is TGCGCCAGCAGCTTTGGACAGGGGGCGGAGACCCAGTACTTC.

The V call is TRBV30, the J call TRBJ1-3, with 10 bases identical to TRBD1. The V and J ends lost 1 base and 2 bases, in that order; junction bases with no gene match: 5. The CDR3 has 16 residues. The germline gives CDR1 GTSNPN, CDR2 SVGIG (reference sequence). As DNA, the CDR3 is TGTGCCTGGAGTGGAGGACAGGGGGACCCTGGAAACACCATATATTTT. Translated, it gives CAWSGGQGDPGNTIYF.

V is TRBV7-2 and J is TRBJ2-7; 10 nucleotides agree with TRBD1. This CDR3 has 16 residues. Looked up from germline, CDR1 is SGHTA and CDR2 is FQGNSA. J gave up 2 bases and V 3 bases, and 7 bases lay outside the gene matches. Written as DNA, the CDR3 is TGTGCCAGCAGCTTGCAGGGGACAGGGGCCGCCTACGAGCAGTACTTC. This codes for CASSLQGTGAAYEQYF.

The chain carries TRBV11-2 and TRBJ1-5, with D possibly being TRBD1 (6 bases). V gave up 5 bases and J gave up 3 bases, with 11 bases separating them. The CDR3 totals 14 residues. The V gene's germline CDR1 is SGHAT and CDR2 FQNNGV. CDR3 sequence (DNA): TGTGCCAGCAGCAACACAGGGCTCAATCAGCCCCAGCATTTT. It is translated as CASSNTGLNQPQHF.

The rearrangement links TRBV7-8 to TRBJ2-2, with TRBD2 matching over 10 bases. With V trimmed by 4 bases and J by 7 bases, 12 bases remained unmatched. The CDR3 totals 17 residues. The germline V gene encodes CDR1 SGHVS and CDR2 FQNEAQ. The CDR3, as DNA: TGTGCCAGCAGCTCTCCCGTTGAGCGGGGGGGCGGCGGGGAGCTGTTTTTT. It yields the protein CASSSPVERGGGGELFF.

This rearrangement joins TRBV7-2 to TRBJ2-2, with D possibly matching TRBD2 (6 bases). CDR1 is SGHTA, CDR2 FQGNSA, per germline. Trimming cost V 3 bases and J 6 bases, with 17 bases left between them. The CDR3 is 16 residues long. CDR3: CASSLASVSSAGELFF. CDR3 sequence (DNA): TGTGCCAGCAGCTTGGCTAGCGTCAGTTCGGCCGGGGAGCTGTTTTTT.

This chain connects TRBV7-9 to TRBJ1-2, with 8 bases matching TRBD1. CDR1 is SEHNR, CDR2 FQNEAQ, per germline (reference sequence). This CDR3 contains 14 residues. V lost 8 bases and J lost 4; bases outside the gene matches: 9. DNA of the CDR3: TGTGCCAGCCGCTCGGCAGGGGGCGTCTATGGCTACACCTTC. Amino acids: CASRSAGGVYGYTF.

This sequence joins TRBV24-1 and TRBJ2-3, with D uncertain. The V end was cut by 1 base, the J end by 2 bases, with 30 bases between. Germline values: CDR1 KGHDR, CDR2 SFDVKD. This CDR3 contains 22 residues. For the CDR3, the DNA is TGTGCCACCAGTGATTTAGAGACTCGGGTCAAAGGAGCGCCATACCACACAGATACGCAGTATTTT. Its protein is CATSDLETRVKGAPYHTDTQYF.